This T cell receptor beta chain was observed in a study of PD-1 blockade in classical Hodgkin lymphoma. Looking at the study overall: The nivolumab dose that patients received was 3 mg/kg, given intravenously every 2 weeks. General study findings and limits: Significant TCR diversity gains by C4D1 occurred in CD4+ but not CD8+ cells. Sources of repertoire differences remain undefined, possibly disease activity or prior therapy.

Method: immunoSEQ multiplex PCR; TCRdb's copy keeps in-frame clones and lacks some. The data show tens of thousands of clones, 80% seen once. Trimming removed 3 bases at V and 4 bases at J, with 10 bases between. This CDR3 contains 14 residues. Germline loops: CDR1 MNHNS, CDR2 SASEGT. Comment on this clone: The antigen is unknown.

As to time point: cycle 4 day 1 (C4D1), after 6 weeks of nivolumab. All patients experienced relapse after autologous stem cell transplantation, and brentuximab vedotin exposure was variable. This receptor was obtained from a human donor with classical Hodgkin lymphoma. The sequences come from peripheral blood mononuclear cells (PBMCs), collected before the fourth cycle of nivolumab. This sequence joins TRBV6-1 and TRBJ1-5; D call uncertain. Here the CDR3 reads CASSDQWGNQPQHF. For the CDR3, the DNA is TGTGCCAGCAGTGACCAGTGGGGAAATCAGCCCCAGCATTTT.